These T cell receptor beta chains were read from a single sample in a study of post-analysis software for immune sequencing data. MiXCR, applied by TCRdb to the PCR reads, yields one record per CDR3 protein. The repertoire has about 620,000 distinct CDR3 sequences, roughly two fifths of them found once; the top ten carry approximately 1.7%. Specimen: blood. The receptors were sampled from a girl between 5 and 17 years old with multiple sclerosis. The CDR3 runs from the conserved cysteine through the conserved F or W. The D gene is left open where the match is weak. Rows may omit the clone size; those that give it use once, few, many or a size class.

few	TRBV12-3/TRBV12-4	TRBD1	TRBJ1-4	TGTGCCAGCAGTCCCGGGACAGGCACTAATGAAAAACTGTTTTTT	CASSPGTGTNEKLFF
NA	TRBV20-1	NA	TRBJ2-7	TGCAGTGCTAGAGTAAAGGGGCGGGTCATTCCCTACGAGCAGTACTTC	CSARVKGRVIPYEQYF
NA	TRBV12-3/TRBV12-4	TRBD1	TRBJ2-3	TGTGCCAGCGGTACAGGGGGCTTGATAGATACGCAGTATTTT	CASGTGGLIDTQYF
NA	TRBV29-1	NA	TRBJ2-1	TGCAGCCAATACAATCGACCCCACAATGAGCAGTTCTTC	CSQYNRPHNEQFF
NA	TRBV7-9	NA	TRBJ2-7	TGTGCCAGCAGCCTGAGGGATTACAATGAGCAGTACTTC	CASSLRDYNEQYF
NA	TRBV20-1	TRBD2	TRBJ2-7	TGCAGTGCTATAGCGGGAGGGAACAATGAGCAGTACTTC	CSAIAGGNNEQYF
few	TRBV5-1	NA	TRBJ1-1	TGTGCCAGCAGTTTAGATCTTGAAGCTTTCTTT	CASSLDLEAFF
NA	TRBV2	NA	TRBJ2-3	TGTGCCAGCAGCCCTAGTCCAGGGTCCACAGATACGCAGTATTTT	CASSPSPGSTDTQYF
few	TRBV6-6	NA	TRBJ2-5	TGTGCCAGCAGTTACTGGGCCCAAGAGACCCAGTACTTC	CASSYWAQETQYF
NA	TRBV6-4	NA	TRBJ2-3	TGTGCCAGCAGTGTCGCAGCGAGCGGGTCAGATACGCAGTATTTT	CASSVAASGSDTQYF
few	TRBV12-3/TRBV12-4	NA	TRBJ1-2	TGTGCCAGCAGTTTGGGGGGGATAATGAACTATGGCTACACCTTC	CASSLGGIMNYGYTF
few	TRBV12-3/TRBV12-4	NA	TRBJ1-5	TGTGCCATCCCGGGGGGGTCGGGTCAGCCCCAGCATTTT	CAIPGGSGQPQHF
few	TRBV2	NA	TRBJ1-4	TGTGCCAGCAGTAACGGGATGGCGGGTCTTGGAGAAAAACTGTTTTTT	CASSNGMAGLGEKLFF
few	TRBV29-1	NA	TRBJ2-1	TGCAGCGTGGGTGCGAGGGCCGGGAATGAGCAGTTCTTC	CSVGARAGNEQFF
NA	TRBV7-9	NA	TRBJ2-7	TGTGCCAGCAGCCACCCAGGGAACTACGAGCAGTACTTC	CASSHPGNYEQYF
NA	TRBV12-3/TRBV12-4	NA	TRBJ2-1	TGTGCCAGCAGTTTCATCGGGAGTAGGGGTGAGCAGTTCTTC	CASSFIGSRGEQFF
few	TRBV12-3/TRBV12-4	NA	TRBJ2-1	TGTGCCAGCAGTTCCCGAGGGGCGTCCTACAATGAGCAGTTCTTC	CASSSRGASYNEQFF
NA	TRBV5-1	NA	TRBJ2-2	TGCGCCAGCAGCCGTACACCCGCAGACGGGGAGCTGTTTTTT	CASSRTPADGELFF
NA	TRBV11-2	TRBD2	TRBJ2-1	TGTGCCAGCAGCCCCCGGGTAGCGGGGTACGGTGAGCAGTTCTTC	CASSPRVAGYGEQFF
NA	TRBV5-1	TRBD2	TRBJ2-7	TGCGCCAGCAGCCTCAGCGGGAGCTCTTATTCCTACGAGCAGTACTTC	CASSLSGSSYSYEQYF
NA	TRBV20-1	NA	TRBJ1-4	TGCAGTGCTAGAGCTCCCCGAACAATTGGAAAACTGTTTTTT	CSARAPRTIGKLFF
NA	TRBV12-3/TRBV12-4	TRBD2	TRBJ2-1	TGTGCCAGCAGTCCCCCTGGCGGGCTAGCGGGGGGGGAGCAGTTCTTC	CASSPPGGLAGGEQFF
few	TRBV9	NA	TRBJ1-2	TGTGCCAGCAGCGCCGCAAACCCCGGGAATGGCTACACCTTC	CASSAANPGNGYTF
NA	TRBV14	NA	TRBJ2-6	TGTGCCAGCAGCCACCTACGCGGGGCGCCAGCTCACTCTGGGGCCAACGTCCTGACTTTC	CASSHLRGAPAHSGANVLTF
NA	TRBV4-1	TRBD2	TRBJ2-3	TGCGCCAGCAACTCGTTGGGACTAGCGGGGGGATATACGCAGTATTTT	CASNSLGLAGGYTQYF
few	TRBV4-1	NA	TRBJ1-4	TGCGCCAGCAGCCAAGCGGGACGGTTTAATGAAAAACTGTTTTTT	CASSQAGRFNEKLFF